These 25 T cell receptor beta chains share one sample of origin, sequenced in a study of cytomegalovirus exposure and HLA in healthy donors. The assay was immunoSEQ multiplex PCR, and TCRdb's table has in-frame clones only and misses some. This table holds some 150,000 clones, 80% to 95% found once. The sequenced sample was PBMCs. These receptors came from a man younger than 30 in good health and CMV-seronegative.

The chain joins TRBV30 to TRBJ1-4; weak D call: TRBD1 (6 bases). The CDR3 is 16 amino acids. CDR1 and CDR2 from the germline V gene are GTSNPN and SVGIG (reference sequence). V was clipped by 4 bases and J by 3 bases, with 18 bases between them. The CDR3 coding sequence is TGTGCCTGGACCTTGGGGGGGGCGGAATCTAATGAAAAACTGTTTTTT. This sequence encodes CAWTLGGAESNEKLFF.

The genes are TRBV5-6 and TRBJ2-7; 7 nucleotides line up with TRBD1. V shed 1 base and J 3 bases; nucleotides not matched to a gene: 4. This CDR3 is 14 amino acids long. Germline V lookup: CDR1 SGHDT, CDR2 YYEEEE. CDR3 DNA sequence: TGTGCCAGCAGCTTGAACAGGGGAATCTACGAGCAGTACTTC. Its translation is CASSLNRGIYEQYF. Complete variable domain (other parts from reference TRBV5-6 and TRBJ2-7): DAGVTQSPTHLIKTRGQQVTLRCSPKSGHDTVSWYQQALGQGPQFIFQYYEEEERQRGNFPDRFSGHQFPNYSSELNVNALLLGDSALYLCASSLNRGIYEQYFGPGTRLTVT.

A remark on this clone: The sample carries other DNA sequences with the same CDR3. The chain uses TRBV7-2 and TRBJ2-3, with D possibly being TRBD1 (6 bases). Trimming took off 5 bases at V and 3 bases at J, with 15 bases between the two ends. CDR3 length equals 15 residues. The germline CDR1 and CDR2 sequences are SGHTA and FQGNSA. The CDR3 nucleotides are TGTGCCAGCAGCCCCGGGACAACATCGACAGATACGCAGTATTTT. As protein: CASSPGTTSTDTQYF.

For the CDR3, the DNA is TGTGCCAGCAGTCTCCCTGGGAGGGCTAGCACAGATACGCAGTATTTT. The encoded protein is CASSLPGRASTDTQYF. This chain joins TRBV27 and TRBJ2-3, with 7 positions matching TRBD2. Unmatched junction bases numbered 8, after V lost 5 bases and J lost 0 bases. Germline V gene data show CDR1 as MNHEY and CDR2 as SMNVEV (reference sequence). The CDR3 covers 16 residues.

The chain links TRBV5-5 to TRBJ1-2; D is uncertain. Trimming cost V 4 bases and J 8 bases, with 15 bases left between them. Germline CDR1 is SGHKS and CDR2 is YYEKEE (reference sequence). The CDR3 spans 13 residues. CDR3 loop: CASSDRDAEGYTF. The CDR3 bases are TGTGCCAGCAGCGACCGGGATGCGGAAGGCTACACCTTC.

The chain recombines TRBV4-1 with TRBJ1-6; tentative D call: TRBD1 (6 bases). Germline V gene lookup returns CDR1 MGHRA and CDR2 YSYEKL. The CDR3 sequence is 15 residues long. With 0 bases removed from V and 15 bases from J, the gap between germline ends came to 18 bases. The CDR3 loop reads CASSQEDRTLQVLHF. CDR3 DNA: TGCGCCAGCAGCCAAGAAGACAGGACGCTTCAGGTCCTCCACTTT.

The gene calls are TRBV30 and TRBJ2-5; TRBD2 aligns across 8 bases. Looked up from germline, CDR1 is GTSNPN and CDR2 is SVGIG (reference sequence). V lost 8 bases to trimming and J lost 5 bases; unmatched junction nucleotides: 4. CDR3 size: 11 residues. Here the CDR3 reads CAGTSEETQYF. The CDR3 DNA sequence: TGTGCCGGGACTAGTGAGGAGACCCAGTACTTC.

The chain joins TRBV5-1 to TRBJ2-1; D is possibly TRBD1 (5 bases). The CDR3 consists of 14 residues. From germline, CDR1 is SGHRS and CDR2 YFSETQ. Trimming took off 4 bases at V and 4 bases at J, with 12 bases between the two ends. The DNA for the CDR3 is TGCGCCAGCAGCCCGGGTGGGGCTTACAATGAGCAGTTCTTC. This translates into CASSPGGAYNEQFF.

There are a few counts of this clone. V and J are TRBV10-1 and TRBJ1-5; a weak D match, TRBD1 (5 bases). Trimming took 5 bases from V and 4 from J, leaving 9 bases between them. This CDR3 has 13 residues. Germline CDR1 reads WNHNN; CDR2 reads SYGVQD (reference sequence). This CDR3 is CASSTGVNQPQHF. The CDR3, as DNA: TGCGCCAGCAGTACAGGAGTGAATCAGCCCCAGCATTTT.

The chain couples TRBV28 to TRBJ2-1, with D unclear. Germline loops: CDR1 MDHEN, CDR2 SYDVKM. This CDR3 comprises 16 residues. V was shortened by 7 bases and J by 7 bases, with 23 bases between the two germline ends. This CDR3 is CASINSARMSSNEQFF. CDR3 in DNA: TGTGCCAGCATCAACTCTGCGAGGATGAGTAGTAATGAGCAGTTCTTC. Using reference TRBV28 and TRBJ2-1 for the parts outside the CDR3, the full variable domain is DVKVTQSSRYLVKRTGEKVFLECVQDMDHENMFWYRQDPGLGLRLIYFSYDVKMKEKGDIPEGYSVSREKKERFSLILESASTNQTSMYLCASINSARMSSNEQFFGPGTRLTVL.

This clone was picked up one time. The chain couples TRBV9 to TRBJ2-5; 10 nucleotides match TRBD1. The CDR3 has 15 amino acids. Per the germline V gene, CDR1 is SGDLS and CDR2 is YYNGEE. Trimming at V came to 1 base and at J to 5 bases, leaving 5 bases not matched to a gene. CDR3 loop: CASSVMGQGLETQYF. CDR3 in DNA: TGTGCCAGCAGCGTAATGGGACAGGGGTTGGAGACCCAGTACTTC.

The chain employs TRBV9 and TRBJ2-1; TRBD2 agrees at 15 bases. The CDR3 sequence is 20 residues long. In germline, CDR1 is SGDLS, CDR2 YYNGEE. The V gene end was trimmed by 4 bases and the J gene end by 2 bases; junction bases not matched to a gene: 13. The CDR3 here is CASSTPRPGLAGGPYNEQFF. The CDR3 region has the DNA TGTGCCAGCAGCACCCCCCGACCGGGACTAGCGGGGGGCCCCTACAATGAGCAGTTCTTC.

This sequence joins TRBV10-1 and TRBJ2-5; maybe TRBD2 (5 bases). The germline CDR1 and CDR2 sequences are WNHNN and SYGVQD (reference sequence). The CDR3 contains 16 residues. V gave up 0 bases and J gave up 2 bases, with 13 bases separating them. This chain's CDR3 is CASSESEGAVQETQYF. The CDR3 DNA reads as TGCGCCAGCAGTGAGTCTGAGGGCGCGGTTCAAGAGACCCAGTACTTC.

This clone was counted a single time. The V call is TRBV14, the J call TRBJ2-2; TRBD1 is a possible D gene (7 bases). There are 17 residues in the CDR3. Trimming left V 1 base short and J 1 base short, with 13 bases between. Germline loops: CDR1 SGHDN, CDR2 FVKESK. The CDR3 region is CASSQVRDRLNTGELFF. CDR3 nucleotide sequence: TGTGCCAGCAGCCAAGTGCGGGACAGACTGAACACCGGGGAGCTGTTTTTT.

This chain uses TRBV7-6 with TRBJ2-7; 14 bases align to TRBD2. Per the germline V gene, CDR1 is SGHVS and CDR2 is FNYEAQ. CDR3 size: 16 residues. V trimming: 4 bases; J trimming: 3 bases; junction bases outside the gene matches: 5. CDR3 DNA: TGTGCCAGCAGCTCTCGGACTAGCGGGGGGATCTACGAGCAGTACTTC. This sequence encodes CASSSRTSGGIYEQYF. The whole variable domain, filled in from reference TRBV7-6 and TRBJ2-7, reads GAGVSQSPRYKVTKRGQDVALRCDPISGHVSLYWYRQALGQGPEFLTYFNYEAQQDKSGLPNDRFSAERPEGSISTLTIQRTEQRDSAMYRCASSSRTSGGIYEQYFGPGTRLTVT.

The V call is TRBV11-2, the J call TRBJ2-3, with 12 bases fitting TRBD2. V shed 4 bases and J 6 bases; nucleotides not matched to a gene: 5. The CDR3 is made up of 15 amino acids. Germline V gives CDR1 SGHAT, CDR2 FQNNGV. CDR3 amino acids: CASSYRTSGMDTQYF. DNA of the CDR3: TGTGCCAGCAGCTACCGGACTAGCGGGATGGATACGCAGTATTTT.

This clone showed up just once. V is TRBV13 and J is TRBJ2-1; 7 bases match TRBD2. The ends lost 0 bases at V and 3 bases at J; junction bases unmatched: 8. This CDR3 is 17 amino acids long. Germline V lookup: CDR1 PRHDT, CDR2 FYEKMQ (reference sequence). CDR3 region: CASSLGRLAENYNEQFF. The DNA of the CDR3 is TGTGCCAGCAGCTTAGGCCGACTAGCAGAAAACTACAATGAGCAGTTCTTC.

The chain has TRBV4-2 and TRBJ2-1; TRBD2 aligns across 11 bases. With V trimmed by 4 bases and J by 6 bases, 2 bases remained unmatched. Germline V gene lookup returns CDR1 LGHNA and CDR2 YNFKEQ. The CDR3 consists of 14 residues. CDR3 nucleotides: TGTGCCAGCAGCCGTCTAGCGGGGGGCAATGAGCAGTTCTTC. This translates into CASSRLAGGNEQFF.

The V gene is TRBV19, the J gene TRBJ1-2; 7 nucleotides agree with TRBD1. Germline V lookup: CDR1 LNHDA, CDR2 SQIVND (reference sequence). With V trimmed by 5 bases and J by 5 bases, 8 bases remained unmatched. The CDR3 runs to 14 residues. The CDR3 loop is CASSEPGTDYGYTF. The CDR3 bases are TGTGCCAGTAGTGAACCCGGGACAGATTATGGCTACACCTTC.

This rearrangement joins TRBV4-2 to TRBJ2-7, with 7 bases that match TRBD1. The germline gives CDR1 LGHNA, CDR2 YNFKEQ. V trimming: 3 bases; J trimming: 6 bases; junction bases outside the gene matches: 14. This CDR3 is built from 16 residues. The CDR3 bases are TGTGCCAGCAGCCAGGAAGCCTCGGGACAGTACCGCGAGCAGTACTTC. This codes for CASSQEASGQYREQYF.

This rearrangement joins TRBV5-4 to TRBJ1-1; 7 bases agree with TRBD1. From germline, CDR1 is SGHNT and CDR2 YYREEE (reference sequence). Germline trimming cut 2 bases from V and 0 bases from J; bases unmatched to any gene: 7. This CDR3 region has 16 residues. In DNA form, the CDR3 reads TGTGCCAGCAGCTTTCCCCTTGGGACAGTGAACACTGAAGCTTTCTTT. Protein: CASSFPLGTVNTEAFF.

The CDR3 here is CASSQDHGAGGLYEQYF. Here the CDR3 DNA reads TGTGCCAGCAGCCAAGATCATGGAGCGGGGGGGCTCTACGAGCAGTACTTC. The chain carries TRBV4-2 and TRBJ2-7; TRBD2 aligns across 10 bases. CDR1 LGHNA and CDR2 YNFKEQ come from the germline V gene. The V gene end was trimmed by 0 bases and the J gene end by 3 bases; junction bases not matched to a gene: 8. The CDR3 spans 17 residues.

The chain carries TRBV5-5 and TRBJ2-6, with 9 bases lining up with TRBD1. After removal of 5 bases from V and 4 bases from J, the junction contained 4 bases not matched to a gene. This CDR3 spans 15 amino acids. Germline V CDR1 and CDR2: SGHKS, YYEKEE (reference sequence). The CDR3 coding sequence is TGTGCCAGCAGGGGGACAGGGTCAGGGGCCAACGTCCTGACTTTC. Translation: CASRGTGSGANVLTF.

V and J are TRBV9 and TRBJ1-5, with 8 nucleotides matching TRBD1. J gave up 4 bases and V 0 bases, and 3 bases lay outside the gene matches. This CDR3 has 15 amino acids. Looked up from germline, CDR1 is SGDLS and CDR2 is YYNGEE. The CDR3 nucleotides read TGTGCCAGCAGCGTAGAGGACAGGGTTAATCAGCCCCAGCATTTT. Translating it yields CASSVEDRVNQPQHF. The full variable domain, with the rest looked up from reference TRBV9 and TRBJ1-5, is DSGVTQTPKHLITATGQRVTLRCSPRSGDLSVYWYQQSLDQGLQFLIQYYNGEERAKGNILERFSAQQFPDLHSELNLSSLELGDSALYFCASSVEDRVNQPQHFGDGTRLSIL.

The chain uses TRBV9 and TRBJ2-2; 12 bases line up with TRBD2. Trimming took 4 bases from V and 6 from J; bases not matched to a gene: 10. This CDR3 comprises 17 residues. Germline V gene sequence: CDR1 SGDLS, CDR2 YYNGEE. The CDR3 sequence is CASSSGVLAGGPGELFF. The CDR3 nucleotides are TGTGCCAGCAGCTCAGGGGTCCTAGCGGGGGGGCCCGGGGAGCTGTTTTTT.